Listed here is a single TCR beta chain. As yet, its antigen is unknown. Germline V gene sequence: CDR1 MNHNY, CDR2 SVGAGI (reference sequence). Trimming took 7 bases from V and 5 from J, leaving 15 bases between them. The CDR3 has 14 residues. This sample is part of a study of cytomegalovirus exposure and HLA in healthy donors. Study background: A prior study identified approximately 120 million unique TCR beta sequences from about 180 million T cells.

Study-level findings and limits: A few chains linked to CMV were shown in vitro to be specific for CMV antigens. In most subjects, TCR beta sequences reportedly gave accurate predictions of HLA-A and HLA-B alleles. Cytomegalovirus association was assigned to approximately 160 TCR beta chains.

The PCR employed 60 Vbeta primers together with 13 Jbeta primers. The method was immunoSEQ multiplex PCR; TCRdb's version includes in-frame clones alone and lacks a portion of them. The sample includes tens of thousands of clones, roughly 72% of them seen just once. This sequence originates from a woman between 45 and 60 years old in good health and CMV-seropositive. This chain joins TRBV6-6 and TRBJ2-1; TRBD2 might be the D (5 bases). Sequencing was done on a sample of PBMCs. The CDR3 region has the DNA TGTGCCAGCACCAGCGTAATGAGGGACAATGAGCAGTTCTTC. Translation: CASTSVMRDNEQFF.